This paragraph covers one T cell receptor (beta chain) sequence. This clone's antigen is unknown. No much larger clonotype is one base removed from it; base qualities were not supplied. The library was produced with 5' RACE. The instrument was an Illumina HiSeq 2000. Template switching added a universal primer binding site, and the final cDNA carried a unique molecular identifier that allowed TCR cDNA molecules to be counted accurately. Specific primers in the conserved constant-segment region were used to synthesize first-strand cDNA for the TCR alpha and beta chains. To control for contamination, every cDNA library was double barcoded, receiving both a SMART-Mk sample barcode and Illumina barcodes. TruSeq adapter sequences and Illumina sample barcodes were added in two successive PCR steps. The Illumina HiSeq platform was used with custom primers to sequence TCR alpha and beta cDNA libraries. Per the original workflow: MiGEC was used to process raw reads and extract unique molecular identifiers, and MiXCR was used to find CDR3 positions. Recombination models were inferred per individual with the repgenHMM and IGoR tools using an EM algorithm. The tcR package in R was used for shared clonotype analysis, with sharing normalized by the product of cloneset sizes. To study raw recombination free of thymic and clonal selection effects, out-of-frame nonproductive sequences were analyzed. Using fastp trimming at Q25 and MiXCR clonotype assembly, TCRdb reanalyzed the public sequencing data and kept in-frame beta chains. For every CDR3 protein sequence, its rows merge into one entry that carries the most common genes and DNA. These V and J calls rely on TCRdb rather than the paper's analysis. This sample gives about 1.7 million distinct CDR3 sequences in total; around 29% of them show up just once. The biggest ten clones account for about 0.3% of the sample.

The data were taken from a study of identical twins (dated by TCRdb to 2016 to 2017). In terms of the full investigation: To test whether fetal clonotypes persist, the study used deep sequencing on TCR alpha and beta repertoires from monozygotic twins, unrelated adults of various ages, and cord blood. To rule out contamination, the twin experiments were replicated at different times with different library preparation protocols. Summary of the overall study and its limitations: Compared with coincidental sharing between unrelated individuals, an excess of low generation-probability sequences was observed among out-of-frame TCR alpha sequences shared between twins. In monozygotic twins, recombination models systematically underestimated out-of-frame TCR alpha sharing, but the models matched the sharing seen between unrelated individuals. Fewer insertions were carried by abundant cord blood beta clonotypes; a weaker similar trend was observed in young adult naive repertoires, while no such trend was observed in memory repertoires. Because the same donors could not be followed over many years, conclusions were based on cross-sectional statistical analysis. Invariant T cells such as MAIT and iNKT could partly confound zero-insertion analyses, although diverse VJ usage argued against such confounding for most clonotypes. A weaker excess of twin sharing was found in beta out-of-frame sequences because the signal-to-noise ratio was lowered by fewer shared sequences.

All donors were healthy Caucasians. V is cut by 5 bases and J by 2 bases, and the space between the germline ends is 6 bases. The CDR3, cysteine through phenylalanine, is 12 amino acids long. Just CDR3 DNA is preserved here, 36 bases in frame from base 1. The germline V gene (reference sequence) yields MNHEY for CDR1 and SMNVEV for CDR2. The sequence links TRBV27 to TRBJ1-1; a confident D gene designation cannot be given. The receptor was derived from a newborn girl in good health. The sample was cord blood. CDR3 region: CASSRANTEAFF. The sequenced DNA is TGTGCCAGCAGTCGGGCTAACACTGAAGCTTTCTTT.